The entry that follows covers one TCR beta chain sequence. Its specificity is not known. Sequencing of the DNA from cultured CD4+ T cells was carried out with the Oncomine TCR Beta short-read assay. Investigators isolated genomic DNA from cultured CD4+ T cells. TCRdb reprocessed the PCR reads via MiXCR and lists one record per CDR3 protein. The repertoire holds thousands of distinct CDR3 sequences, around a third seen once, with approximately 40% in the top ten. The sample comes from a study of vaccination and CD4 T cells after COVID-19. Study in general: Once diagnosed, patients had post-COVID samples drawn a median around 110 days later (range 35 to 161). Stimulation of the cells used overlapping spike peptide pools from SARS-CoV-2 and from the common cold coronaviruses HCoV-NL63, HCoV-OC43 and HCoV-229E.

Treatment described: roughly ten-day PBMC culture with coronavirus spike peptide pools or control peptides (ViraFEST assay). Investigators obtained the unexposed donor's CD4+ T cells before the COVID-19 pandemic (2011-2018). Under the ViraFEST approach, antigen-specific T cells were expanded with peptide pools and TCRs subsequently sequenced. Fresh medium (containing IL-2) replaced half the medium on days 3 and 7. The ends were cut back, 0 bases at V and 4 bases at J, with 16 bases in the middle. Germline V gene data show CDR1 as GTSNPN and CDR2 as SVGIG (reference sequence). CDR3 length: 16 residues.

Sequencing was done on a sample of CD4+ T cells from blood, cultured in vitro. The sequence was obtained from a human donor in good health. The chain has TRBV30 and TRBJ1-5; unclear D gene. The CDR3 spells CAWSVKGSEGNQPQHF. The CDR3 bases are TGTGCCTGGAGTGTAAAAGGCTCGGAGGGAAATCAGCCCCAGCATTTT.